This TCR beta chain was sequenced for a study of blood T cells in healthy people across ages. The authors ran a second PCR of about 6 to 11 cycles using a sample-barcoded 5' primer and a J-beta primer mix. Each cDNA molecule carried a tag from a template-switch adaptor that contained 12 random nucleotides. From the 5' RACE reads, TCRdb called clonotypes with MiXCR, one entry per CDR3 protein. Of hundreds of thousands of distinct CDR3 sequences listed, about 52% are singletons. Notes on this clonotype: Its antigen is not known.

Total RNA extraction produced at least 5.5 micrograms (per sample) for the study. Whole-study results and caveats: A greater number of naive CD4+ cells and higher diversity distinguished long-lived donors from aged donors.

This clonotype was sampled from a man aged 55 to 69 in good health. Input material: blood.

The CDR3 protein is CASSLDAAGGPAEQFF. CDR3 coding DNA: TGCGCCAGCAGCTTGGACGCCGCGGGAGGGCCGGCTGAGCAGTTCTTC. The chain combines TRBV5-1 with TRBJ2-1, with TRBD2 matching 9 bases. CDR1 is SGHRS and CDR2 is YFSETQ in the germline V gene. V lost 0 bases, J lost 9 bases, and 10 bases stayed unmatched. This CDR3 has 16 amino acids.